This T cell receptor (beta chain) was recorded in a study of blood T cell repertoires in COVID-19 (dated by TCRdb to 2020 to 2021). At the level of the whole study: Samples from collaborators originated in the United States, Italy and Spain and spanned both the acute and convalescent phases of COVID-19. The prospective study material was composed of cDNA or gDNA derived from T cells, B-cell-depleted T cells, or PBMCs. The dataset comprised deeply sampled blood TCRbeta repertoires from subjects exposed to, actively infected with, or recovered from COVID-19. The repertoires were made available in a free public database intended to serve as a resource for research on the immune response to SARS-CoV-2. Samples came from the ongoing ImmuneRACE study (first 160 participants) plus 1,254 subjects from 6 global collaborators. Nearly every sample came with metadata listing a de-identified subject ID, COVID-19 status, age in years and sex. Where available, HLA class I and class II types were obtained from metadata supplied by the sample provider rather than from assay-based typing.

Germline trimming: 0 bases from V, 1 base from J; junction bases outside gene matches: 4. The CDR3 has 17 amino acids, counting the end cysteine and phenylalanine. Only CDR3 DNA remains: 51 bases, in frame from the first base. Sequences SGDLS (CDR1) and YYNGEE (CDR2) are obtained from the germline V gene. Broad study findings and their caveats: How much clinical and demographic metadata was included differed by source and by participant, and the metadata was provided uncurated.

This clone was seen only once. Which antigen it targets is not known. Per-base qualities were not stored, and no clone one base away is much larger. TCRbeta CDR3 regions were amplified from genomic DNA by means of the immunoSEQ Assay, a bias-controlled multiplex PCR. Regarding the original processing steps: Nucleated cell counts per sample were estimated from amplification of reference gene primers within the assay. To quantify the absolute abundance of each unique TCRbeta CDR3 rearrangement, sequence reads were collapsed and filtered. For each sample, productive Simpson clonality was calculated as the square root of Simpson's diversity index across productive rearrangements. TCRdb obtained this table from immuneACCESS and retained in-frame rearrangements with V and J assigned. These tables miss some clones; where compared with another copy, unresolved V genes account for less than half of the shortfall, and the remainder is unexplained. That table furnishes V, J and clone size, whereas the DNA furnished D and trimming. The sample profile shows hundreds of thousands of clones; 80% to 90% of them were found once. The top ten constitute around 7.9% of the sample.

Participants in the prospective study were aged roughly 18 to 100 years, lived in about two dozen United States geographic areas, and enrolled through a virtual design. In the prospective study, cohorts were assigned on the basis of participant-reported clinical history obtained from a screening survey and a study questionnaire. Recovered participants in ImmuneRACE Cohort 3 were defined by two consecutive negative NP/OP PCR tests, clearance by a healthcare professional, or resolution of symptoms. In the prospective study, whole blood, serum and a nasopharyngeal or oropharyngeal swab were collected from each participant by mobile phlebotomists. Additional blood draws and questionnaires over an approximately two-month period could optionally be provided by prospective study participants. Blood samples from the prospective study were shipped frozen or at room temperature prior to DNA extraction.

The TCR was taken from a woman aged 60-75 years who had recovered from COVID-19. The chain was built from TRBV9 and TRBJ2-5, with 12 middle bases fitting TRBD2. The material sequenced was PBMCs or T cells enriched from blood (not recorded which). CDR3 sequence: CASSVAATSGGQETQYF. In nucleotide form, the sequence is TGTGCCAGCAGCGTAGCAGCGACTAGCGGGGGCCAAGAGACCCAGTACTTC.